One sample yielded the 27 T cell receptor beta chains listed below, sequenced in a study of cytomegalovirus exposure and HLA in healthy donors. A multiplex PCR was run with 60 Vbeta primers and 13 Jbeta primers. Libraries were prepared by immunoSEQ multiplex PCR; TCRdb keeps only in-frame clonotypes and omits some of them. The sample consists of roughly 120,000 clones, over 15% of them appearing once. What was sequenced was PBMCs. All receptors derive from a woman aged 18-29 years in good health and CMV-seronegative.

The chain is built from TRBV27 and TRBJ1-2; 7 bases are shared with TRBD1. With V trimmed by 0 bases and J by 0 bases, 1 base remained unmatched. Germline CDR1 and CDR2: MNHEY and SMNVEV (reference sequence). This CDR3 region has 15 residues. CDR3 sequence (DNA): TGTGCCAGCAGTTTATCGGGGACAGCTAACTATGGCTACACCTTC. The encoded protein is CASSLSGTANYGYTF.

V and J are TRBV30 and TRBJ2-7; D may be TRBD1 (6 bases). Trimming removed 0 bases at V and 2 bases at J, with 14 bases between. In germline, CDR1 is GTSNPN, CDR2 SVGIG (reference sequence). CDR3 length: 15 amino acids. The CDR3 protein is CAWSVLGGVTYEQYF. For the CDR3, the DNA is TGTGCCTGGAGTGTACTAGGGGGAGTAACCTACGAGCAGTACTTC. Full variable domain (missing parts from reference TRBV30 and TRBJ2-7): SQTIHQWPATLVQPVGSPLSLECTVEGTSNPNLYWYRQAAGRGLQLLFYSVGIGQISSEVPQNLSASRPQDRQFILSSKKLLLSDSGFYLCAWSVLGGVTYEQYFGPGTRLTVT.

Only a few counts were recorded for this clone. This sequence joins TRBV28 and TRBJ2-5; 9 nucleotides match TRBD1. Losses at the gene ends were 2 bases for V and 7 bases for J; bases not matched to a gene: 8. The CDR3 length is 15 residues. Germline V lookup: CDR1 MDHEN, CDR2 SYDVKM. The CDR3 sequence is CASSLPGTGTRTQYF. For the CDR3, the DNA is TGTGCCAGCAGTTTACCGGGGACAGGGACGCGGACCCAGTACTTC.

V usage is TRBV30 and J usage is TRBJ1-3; D is uncertain. Trimming cost V 8 bases and J 0 bases, with 8 bases left between them. Germline-derived CDR1 and CDR2 are GTSNPN and SVGIG (reference sequence). This CDR3 comprises 12 residues. This chain's CDR3 is CAQSYSGNTIYF. In nucleotides, the CDR3 is TGTGCCCAATCCTACTCTGGAAACACCATATATTTT.

The chain employs TRBV5-6 and TRBJ2-3; no definite D call. The V end lost 2 bases, the J end lost 6 bases, and 10 bases lay between the germline ends. Germline assignment: CDR1 SGHDT and CDR2 YYEEEE. The length of the CDR3 is 13 residues. Here the CDR3 DNA reads TGTGCCAGCAGCTTACGGCTAGTGGATACGCAGTATTTT. Translated, it gives CASSLRLVDTQYF. The full variable domain, in which reference TRBV5-6 and TRBJ2-3 provide the parts outside the CDR3, is DAGVTQSPTHLIKTRGQQVTLRCSPKSGHDTVSWYQQALGQGPQFIFQYYEEEERQRGNFPDRFSGHQFPNYSSELNVNALLLGDSALYLCASSLRLVDTQYFGPGTRLTVL.

The chain carries TRBV9 and TRBJ2-1, with TRBD2 matching 8 bases. Trimming at V came to 5 bases and at J to 2 bases, leaving 6 bases not matched to a gene. Looked up from germline, CDR1 is SGDLS and CDR2 is YYNGEE. The CDR3 is 15 amino acids. CDR3 loop: CASSSSGYPYNEQFF. Written as DNA, the CDR3 is TGTGCCAGCAGTTCTAGCGGGTACCCCTACAATGAGCAGTTCTTC.

The chain recombines TRBV4-1 with TRBJ2-3, with TRBD2 matching 8 bases. With V trimmed by 2 bases and J by 0 bases, 4 bases remained unmatched. The germline CDR1 and CDR2 sequences are MGHRA and YSYEKL. CDR3 length: 16 residues. CDR3 amino acids: CASSQRASGSTDTQYF. The CDR3 DNA sequence: TGCGCCAGCAGCCAAAGGGCTAGCGGGAGCACAGATACGCAGTATTTT.

The CDR3 here is CASSIMREKLFF. CDR3 coding DNA: TGTGCCAGCAGTATAATGCGTGAAAAACTGTTTTTT. The chain is built from TRBV28 and TRBJ1-4; D not resolved. Trimming stripped 5 bases from V and 7 bases from J, with 8 bases between. The CDR3 sequence is 12 residues long. Germline V lookup: CDR1 MDHEN, CDR2 SYDVKM.

As DNA, the CDR3 is TGTGCCAGCAGCAGAGGGACAGGGTCGACAGATACGCAGTATTTT. This codes for CASSRGTGSTDTQYF. The chain carries TRBV5-8 and TRBJ2-3; the match to TRBD1 covers 9 bases. The V gene end was trimmed by 4 bases and the J gene end by 3 bases; junction bases not matched to a gene: 6. CDR1 SGHTS and CDR2 YDEGEE come from the germline V gene. This CDR3 comprises 15 residues.

This rearrangement joins TRBV9 to TRBJ2-3; 9 bases fit TRBD2. V lost 2 bases and J lost 1; bases outside the gene matches: 2. CDR3 length equals 15 residues. Germline V gives CDR1 SGDLS, CDR2 YYNGEE. The CDR3 DNA follows: TGTGCCAGCAGCGTGGGACTAGCCCGCACAGATACGCAGTATTTT. It translates to CASSVGLARTDTQYF.

The CDR3 is CATSRGQGQQETQYF. Written as DNA, the CDR3 is TGTGCCACCAGCAGAGGGCAAGGACAGCAAGAGACCCAGTACTTC. This rearrangement joins TRBV15 to TRBJ2-5; tentatively, D is TRBD1 (6 bases). V gave up 1 base and J gave up 2 bases, with 11 bases separating them. CDR3 length equals 15 residues. CDR1 and CDR2 (germline): LNHNV, YYDKDF (reference sequence).

Details on this clone: The same CDR3 can be traced to other DNA sequences in this sample. CDR3 protein: CASREDSYEQYF. CDR3 nucleotide sequence: TGTGCCAGCAGAGAGGACAGTTACGAGCAGTACTTC. This chain uses TRBV2 with TRBJ2-7; possible D gene TRBD1, 6 bases. The CDR3 has 12 residues. The V gene's germline CDR1 is SNHLY and CDR2 FYNNEI. Trimming removed 6 bases from V and 4 bases from J, with 10 bases in between.

V gene TRBV5-1 combines with J gene TRBJ1-4; D might be TRBD1 (6 bases). This CDR3 region has 14 residues. Per germline, CDR1 SGHRS and CDR2 YFSETQ. V lost 4 bases, J lost 8 bases, and 15 bases lay in between. CDR3 coding DNA: TGCGCCAGCAGCCCCGGGGGGGGCTCCGAAAAACTGTTTTTT. This translates into CASSPGGGSEKLFF.

J is TRBJ2-4 and V is TRBV6-6, with TRBD2 matching over 9 bases. Germline V lookup: CDR1 MNHNY, CDR2 SVGAGI (reference sequence). This CDR3 is built from 14 residues. V trimming: 6 bases; J trimming: 2 bases; junction bases outside the gene matches: 2. In DNA form, the CDR3 reads TGTGCCAGCAGGCGGGAGGGAACCAAAAACATTCAGTACTTC. Translated: CASRREGTKNIQYF.

This clone was seen a few times. The V and J genes are TRBV2 and TRBJ1-2; TRBD1 aligns across 9 bases. There are 15 residues in the CDR3. With V trimmed by 6 bases and J by 8 bases, 13 bases remained unmatched. Germline loops: CDR1 SNHLY, CDR2 FYNNEI. DNA of the CDR3: TGTGCCAGCAGAAGCTCCCGGGACAGGGATGAAGGCTACACCTTC. This encodes CASRSSRDRDEGYTF.

The chain recombines TRBV11-2 with TRBJ2-3; 9 bases are shared with TRBD2. The J segment lost 6 bases and the V segment lost 5 bases, leaving 9 bases of the junction unmatched. The CDR3 extends over 15 amino acids. Looked up from germline, CDR1 is SGHAT and CDR2 is FQNNGV. DNA of the CDR3: TGTGCCAGCAGCCCCAGCGGGGGGTCGGGGGATACGCAGTATTTT. Amino acids: CASSPSGGSGDTQYF.

This clone has just a few counts. CDR3 region: CSVGSGLAGENTDTQYF. The CDR3 DNA reads TGCAGCGTTGGTTCCGGACTAGCGGGGGAAAACACAGATACGCAGTATTTT. The chain employs TRBV29-1 and TRBJ2-3, with 13 bases matching TRBD2. The CDR3 has 17 amino acids. Germline-derived CDR1 and CDR2 are SQVTM and ANQGSEA. J gave up 2 bases and V 4 bases, and 9 bases lay outside the gene matches.

This chain uses TRBV7-2 with TRBJ2-3; no firm D call. Germline loops: CDR1 SGHTA, CDR2 FQGNSA. V shed 5 bases and J shed 4 bases, with 16 bases lying between them. CDR3 length equals 15 residues. The CDR3 nucleotides read TGTGCCAGCAGCCTCTCACCGACGGCGGCAGATACGCAGTATTTT. Its protein product is CASSLSPTAADTQYF. The full variable domain, rest sourced from reference TRBV7-2 and TRBJ2-3, is GAGVSQSPSNKVTEKGKDVELRCDPISGHTALYWYRQSLGQGLEFLIYFQGNSAPDKSGLPSDRFSAERTGGSVSTLTIQRTQQEDSAVYLCASSLSPTAADTQYFGPGTRLTVL.

In this sample, this clone turned up a few times. CDR3 nucleotides: TGTGCCAGCAGACGTAGCGGGGGGGCGACCGGGGAGCTGTTTTTT. Its translation is CASRRSGGATGELFF. The chain employs TRBV5-8 and TRBJ2-2, with 11 bases lining up with TRBD2. CDR3 length: 15 amino acids. CDR1 and CDR2 (germline): SGHTS, YDEGEE. After removal of 5 bases from V and 5 bases from J, the junction contained 5 bases not matched to a gene.

This clone is a singleton in its sample. The V gene is TRBV13, the J gene TRBJ1-2; TRBD1 aligns across 9 bases. The junction had 17 bases not matched to a gene; V was cut back by 0 bases and J by 6 bases. The germline CDR1 and CDR2 sequences are PRHDT and FYEKMQ (reference sequence). The CDR3 has 19 amino acids. The CDR3 region has the DNA TGTGCCAGCAGCTTAGGGGTGGAGACAGGGGGGAAGAGTTGGAATGGCTACACCTTC. It codes for CASSLGVETGGKSWNGYTF.

This clone has a handful of counts. The chain carries TRBV2 and TRBJ2-7; no clear D gene. V lost 4 bases and J 2 bases, leaving 6 bases between the germline ends. This CDR3 has 12 residues. Germline lookup yields CDR1 SNHLY and CDR2 FYNNEI. The CDR3 DNA is TGTGCCAGCAGTGTGGCAGCCTACGAGCAGTACTTC. Translating gives CASSVAAYEQYF.

A note on this clone: The junction and the germline gene differ at one end; a read error may be behind it. CDR3 region: CASRENPEAFF. DNA of the CDR3: TGTGCCAGCAGAGAGAACCCTGAAGCTTTCTTT. J is TRBJ1-1 and V is TRBV28; D remains unclear. CDR3 length: 11 residues. Germline CDR1 MDHEN, CDR2 SYDVKM.

This clone was found a few times. The V and J genes are TRBV19 and TRBJ1-4; 7 bases are shared with TRBD1. There are 15 residues in the CDR3. V lost 5 bases, J lost 8 bases, and 11 bases stayed unmatched. The germline V gene has CDR1 LNHDA and CDR2 SQIVND (reference sequence). CDR3 loop: CASSPGQLMREKLFF. DNA of the CDR3: TGTGCCAGTAGTCCGGGACAGCTAATGAGGGAAAAACTGTTTTTT.

This clone was seen only a few times. This chain connects TRBV4-2 to TRBJ1-4; 9 bases map to TRBD1. V shed 0 bases, J shed 8 bases, and the junction held 10 bases outside the gene matches. This CDR3 region has 17 residues. The germline CDR1 and CDR2 sequences are LGHNA and YNFKEQ. CDR3 residues: CASSQEGLRQGDEKLFF. The CDR3, as DNA: TGTGCCAGCAGCCAAGAAGGTTTGCGACAGGGGGACGAAAAACTGTTTTTT.

This chain joins TRBV19 and TRBJ1-5; no clear D gene. Germline assignment: CDR1 LNHDA and CDR2 SQIVND (reference sequence). This CDR3 region has 16 residues. V was clipped by 1 base and J by 4 bases, with 14 bases between them. CDR3 protein: CASSIGPGVVNQPQHF. The DNA of the CDR3 is TGTGCCAGTAGTATAGGTCCCGGGGTAGTTAATCAGCCCCAGCATTTT.

This clone was found a few times. The rearrangement uses TRBV5-1 and TRBJ2-7, with 7 positions matching TRBD1. The germline V gene has CDR1 SGHRS and CDR2 YFSETQ. The CDR3 length is 15 residues. J gave up 1 base and V 4 bases, and 8 bases lay outside the gene matches. The CDR3 DNA reads as TGCGCCAGCAGCCTTAGAGGACAGGTATCCTACGAGCAGTACTTC. Translation: CASSLRGQVSYEQYF.

This clone was found a few times. This chain links TRBV10-3 with TRBJ2-4; TRBD1 might be the D (6 bases). Germline CDR1 is ENHRY and CDR2 is SYGVKD. V was pared by 10 bases and J by 0 bases, with 13 bases between. The CDR3 has 14 residues. CDR3 sequence (DNA): TGTGCCACCCCGGACAGTTTAGCCAAAAACATTCAGTACTTC. This gives the protein CATPDSLAKNIQYF.